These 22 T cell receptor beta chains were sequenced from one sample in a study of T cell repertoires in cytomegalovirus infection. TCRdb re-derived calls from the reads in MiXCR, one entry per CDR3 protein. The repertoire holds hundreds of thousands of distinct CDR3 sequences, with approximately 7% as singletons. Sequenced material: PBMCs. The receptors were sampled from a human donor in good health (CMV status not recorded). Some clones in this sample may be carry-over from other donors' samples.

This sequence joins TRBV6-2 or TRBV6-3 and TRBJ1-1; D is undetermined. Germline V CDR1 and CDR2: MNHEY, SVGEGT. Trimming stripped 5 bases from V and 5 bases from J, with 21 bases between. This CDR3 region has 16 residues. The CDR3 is CASSPTRWPQSTEAFF. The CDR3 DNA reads TGTGCCAGCAGTCCCACCCGGTGGCCCCAGAGTACTGAAGCTTTCTTT.

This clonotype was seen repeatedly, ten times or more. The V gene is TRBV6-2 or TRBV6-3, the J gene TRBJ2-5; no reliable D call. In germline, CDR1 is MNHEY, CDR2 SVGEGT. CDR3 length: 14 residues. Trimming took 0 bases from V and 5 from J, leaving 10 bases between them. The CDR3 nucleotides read TGTGCCAGCAGTTACTCGGGCCCTTTCGAGACCCAGTACTTC. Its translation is CASSYSGPFETQYF.

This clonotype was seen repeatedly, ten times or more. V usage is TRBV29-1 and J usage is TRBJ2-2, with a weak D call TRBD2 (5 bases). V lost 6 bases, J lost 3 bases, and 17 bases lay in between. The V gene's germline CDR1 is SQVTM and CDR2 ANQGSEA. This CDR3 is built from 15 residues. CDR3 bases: TGCAGCGTCGCCGGGTCCGGAGGAGACACCGGGGAGCTGTTTTTT. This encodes CSVAGSGGDTGELFF.

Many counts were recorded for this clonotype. The CDR3 nucleotides are TGTGCCAGCAGGAGTGGGGTTTACTACAATGAGCAGTTCTTC. Translated: CASRSGVYYNEQFF. This chain links TRBV5-6 with TRBJ2-1; unclear D gene. The length of the CDR3 is 14 residues. Germline CDR1 SGHDT, CDR2 YYEEEE. V was clipped by 5 bases and J by 3 bases, with 12 bases between them.

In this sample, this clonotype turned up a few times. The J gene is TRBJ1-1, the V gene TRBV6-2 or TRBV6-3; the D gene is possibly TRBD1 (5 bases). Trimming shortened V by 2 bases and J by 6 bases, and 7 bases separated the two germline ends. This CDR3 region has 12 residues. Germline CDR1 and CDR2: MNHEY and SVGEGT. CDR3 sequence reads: CASSYPGSEAFF. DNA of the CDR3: TGTGCCAGCAGTTACCCAGGGTCTGAAGCTTTCTTT.

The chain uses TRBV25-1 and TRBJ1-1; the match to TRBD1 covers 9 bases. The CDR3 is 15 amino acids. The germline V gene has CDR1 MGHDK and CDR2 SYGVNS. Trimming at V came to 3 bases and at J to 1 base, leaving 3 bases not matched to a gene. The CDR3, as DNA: TGTGCCAGCAGTGACCCGGGACAGGGGAACACTGAAGCTTTCTTT. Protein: CASSDPGQGNTEAFF.

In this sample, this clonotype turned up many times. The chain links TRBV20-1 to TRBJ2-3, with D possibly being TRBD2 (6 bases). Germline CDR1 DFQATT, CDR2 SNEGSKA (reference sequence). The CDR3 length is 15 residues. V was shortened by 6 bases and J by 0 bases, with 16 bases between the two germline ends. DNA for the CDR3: TGCAGTGCGAAAATCGGTGCGGGGAGCACAGATACGCAGTATTTT. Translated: CSAKIGAGSTDTQYF.

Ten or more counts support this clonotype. CDR3 nucleotides: TGTGCCAGCAGCAGTTTAACGGGGGGCAATCAGCCCCAGCATTTT. Translated, it gives CASSSLTGGNQPQHF. The genes are TRBV28 and TRBJ1-5, with a possible D match to TRBD1 (5 bases). Germline V gene sequence: CDR1 MDHEN, CDR2 SYDVKM. V lost 6 bases and J 2 bases, leaving 14 bases between the germline ends. The CDR3 is made up of 15 amino acids. Using reference TRBV28 and TRBJ1-5 for the parts outside the CDR3, the full variable domain is DVKVTQSSRYLVKRTGEKVFLECVQDMDHENMFWYRQDPGLGLRLIYFSYDVKMKEKGDIPEGYSVSREKKERFSLILESASTNQTSMYLCASSSLTGGNQPQHFGDGTRLSIL.

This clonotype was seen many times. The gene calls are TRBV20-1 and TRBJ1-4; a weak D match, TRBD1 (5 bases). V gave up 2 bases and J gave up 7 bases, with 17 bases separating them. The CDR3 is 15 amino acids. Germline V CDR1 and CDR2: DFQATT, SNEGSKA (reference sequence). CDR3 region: CSARSPRGPGEKLFF. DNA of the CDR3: TGCAGTGCTAGATCACCTAGGGGTCCCGGTGAAAAACTGTTTTTT.

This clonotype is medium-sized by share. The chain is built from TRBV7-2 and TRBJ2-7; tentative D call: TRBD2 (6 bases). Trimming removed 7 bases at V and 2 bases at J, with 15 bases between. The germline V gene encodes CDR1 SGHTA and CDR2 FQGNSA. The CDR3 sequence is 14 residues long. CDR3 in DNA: TGTGCCAGCACGGCCGAGGCGGGGCCCTACGAGCAGTACTTC. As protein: CASTAEAGPYEQYF.

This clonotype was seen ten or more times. CDR3 loop: CSAKASRGGGETQYF. CDR3 sequence (DNA): TGCAGTGCCAAAGCGTCACGGGGGGGCGGAGAGACCCAGTACTTC. The V gene is TRBV20-1, the J gene TRBJ2-5; 8 bases fit TRBD2. V gave up 6 bases and J gave up 4 bases; unmatched junction bases: 13. Per germline, CDR1 DFQATT and CDR2 SNEGSKA (reference sequence). The CDR3 is 15 residues long.

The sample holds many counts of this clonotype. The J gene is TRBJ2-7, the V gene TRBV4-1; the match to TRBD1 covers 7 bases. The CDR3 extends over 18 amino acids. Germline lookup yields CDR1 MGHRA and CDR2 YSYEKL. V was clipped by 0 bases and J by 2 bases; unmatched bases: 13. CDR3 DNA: TGCGCCAGCAGCCAAGAAGAAAGTGGGACAGCGCCTACCTACGAGCAGTACTTC. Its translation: CASSQEESGTAPTYEQYF.

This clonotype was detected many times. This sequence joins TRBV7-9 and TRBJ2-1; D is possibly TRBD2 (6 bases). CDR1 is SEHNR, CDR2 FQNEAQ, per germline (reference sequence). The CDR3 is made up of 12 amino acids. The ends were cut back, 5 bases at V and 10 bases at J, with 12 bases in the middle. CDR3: CASSPRLEEQFF. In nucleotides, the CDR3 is TGTGCCAGCAGCCCGAGACTAGAAGAGCAGTTCTTC.

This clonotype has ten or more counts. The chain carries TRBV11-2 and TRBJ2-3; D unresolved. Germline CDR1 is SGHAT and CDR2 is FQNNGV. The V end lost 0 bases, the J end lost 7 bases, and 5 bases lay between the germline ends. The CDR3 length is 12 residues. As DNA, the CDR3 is TGTGCCAGCAGCTTAGAAGTGAATACGCAGTATTTT. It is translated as CASSLEVNTQYF.

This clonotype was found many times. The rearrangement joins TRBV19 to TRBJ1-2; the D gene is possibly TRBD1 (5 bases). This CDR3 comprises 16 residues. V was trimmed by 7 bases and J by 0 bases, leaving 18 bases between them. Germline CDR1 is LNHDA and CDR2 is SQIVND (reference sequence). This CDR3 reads CASITRGDQANYGYTF. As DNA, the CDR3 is TGTGCCAGTATCACCCGGGGGGACCAAGCTAACTATGGCTACACCTTC. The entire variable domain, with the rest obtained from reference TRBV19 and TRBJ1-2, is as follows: DGGITQSPKYLFRKEGQNVTLSCEQNLNHDAMYWYRQDPGQGLRLIYYSQIVNDFQKGDIAEGYSVSREKKESFPLTVTSAQKNPTAFYLCASITRGDQANYGYTFGSGTRLTVV.

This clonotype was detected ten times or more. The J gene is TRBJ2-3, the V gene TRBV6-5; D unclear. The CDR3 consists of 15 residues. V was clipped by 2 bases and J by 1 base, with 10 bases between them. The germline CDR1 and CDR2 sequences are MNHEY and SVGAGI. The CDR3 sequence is CASSYALVGTDTQYF. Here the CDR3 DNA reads TGTGCCAGCAGTTACGCGTTGGTCGGCACAGATACGCAGTATTTT.

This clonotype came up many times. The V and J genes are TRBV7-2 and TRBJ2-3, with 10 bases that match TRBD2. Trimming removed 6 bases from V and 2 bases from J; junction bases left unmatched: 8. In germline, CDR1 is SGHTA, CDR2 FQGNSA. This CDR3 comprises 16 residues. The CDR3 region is CASSPGLAVYTDTQYF. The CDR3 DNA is TGTGCCAGCAGTCCCGGACTAGCGGTTTACACAGATACGCAGTATTTT.

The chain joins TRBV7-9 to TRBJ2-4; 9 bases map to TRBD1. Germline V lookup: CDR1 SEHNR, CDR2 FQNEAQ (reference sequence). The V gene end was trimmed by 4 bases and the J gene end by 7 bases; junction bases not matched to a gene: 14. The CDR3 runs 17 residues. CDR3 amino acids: CASSSPGTGRPENIQYF. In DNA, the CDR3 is TGTGCCAGCAGCTCGCCCGGGACAGGGCGTCCGGAGAACATTCAGTACTTC.

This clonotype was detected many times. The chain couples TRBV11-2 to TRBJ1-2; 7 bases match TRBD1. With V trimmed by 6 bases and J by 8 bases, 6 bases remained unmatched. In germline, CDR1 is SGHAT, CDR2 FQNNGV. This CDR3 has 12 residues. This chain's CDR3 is CASRRGRGGYTF. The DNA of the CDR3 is TGTGCCAGCAGGAGGGGGCGTGGAGGCTACACCTTC.

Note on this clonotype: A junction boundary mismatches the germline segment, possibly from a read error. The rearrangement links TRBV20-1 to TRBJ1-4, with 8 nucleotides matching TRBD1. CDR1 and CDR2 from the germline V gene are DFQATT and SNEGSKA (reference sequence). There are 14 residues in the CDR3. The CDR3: CSASHRGFNEKLYF. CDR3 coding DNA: TGCAGTGCGTCCCACAGGGGGTTTAATGAAAAACTGTATTTT.

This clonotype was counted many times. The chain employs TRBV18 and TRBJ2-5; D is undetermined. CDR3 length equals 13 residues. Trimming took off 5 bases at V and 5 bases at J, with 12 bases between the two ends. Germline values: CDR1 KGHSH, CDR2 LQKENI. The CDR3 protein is CASSGSGRETQYF. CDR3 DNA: TGTGCCAGCTCAGGGTCCGGAAGGGAGACCCAGTACTTC.

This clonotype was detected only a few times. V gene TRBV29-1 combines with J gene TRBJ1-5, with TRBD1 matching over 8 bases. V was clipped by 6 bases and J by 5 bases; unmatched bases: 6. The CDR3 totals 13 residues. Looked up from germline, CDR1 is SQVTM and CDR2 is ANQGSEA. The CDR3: CSVWEDRDQPQHF. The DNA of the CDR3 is TGCAGCGTCTGGGAGGACAGGGATCAGCCCCAGCATTTT.